This is a list of T cell receptor beta chains from one sample in a study of blood T cell repertoires in COVID-19. TCRdb's table, derived via immunoSEQ multiplex PCR, lists solely in-frame clones and lacks some. The sample yields about 110,000 clones, around 83% seen once. Specimen: peripheral blood. Every receptor here comes from a woman aged 65 to 85 with acute or convalescent COVID-19. Both conserved end residues are part of each CDR3. A D gene is named only where the DNA matches it firmly. Not every row has a clone size; where given, it reads once, few, many or a size class.

j_gene	d_gene	v_gene	abundance	CDR3aa
TRBJ2-1	TRBD2	TRBV6-2/TRBV6-3	.	CASSYSPLAGIYNEQFF
TRBJ2-3	.	TRBV11-2	once	CASSLGGITDTQYF
TRBJ2-5	.	TRBV9	few	CASSPAEETQYF
TRBJ2-1	TRBD2	TRBV28	.	CASSILGLAEDNEQFF
TRBJ2-3	TRBD1	TRBV29-1	.	CSLGDRGPGTQYF
TRBJ2-7	TRBD2	TRBV2	.	CASGSTGGPSEQYF
TRBJ1-5	.	TRBV12-3/TRBV12-4	.	CASNIKGVPPQHF
TRBJ2-3	.	TRBV19	.	CASSIQGTTDTQYF
TRBJ1-1	TRBD1	TRBV5-1	.	CASSLGAGGMMNTEAFF
TRBJ2-1	TRBD2	TRBV2	.	CASRLRTSGSNEQFF
TRBJ1-1	.	TRBV6-6	few	CASSPQGGWTEAFF
TRBJ2-2	TRBD1	TRBV6-1	.	CASSGTAGELFF
TRBJ2-7	.	TRBV29-1	.	CSVERGRSGEQYF
TRBJ2-3	.	TRBV6-5	.	CASSSSARGKGPQYF
TRBJ1-4	.	TRBV28	.	CASSLGVGQSDEKLFF
TRBJ2-1	.	TRBV5-8	.	CASSFGILSLVISDEQFF
TRBJ1-2	TRBD1	TRBV2	.	CASSSTGINYGYTF
TRBJ1-2	TRBD1	TRBV5-4	.	CASSPRDSYPYGYTF
TRBJ1-2	TRBD1	TRBV28	.	CASTTGGVGYTF
TRBJ2-5	.	TRBV28	.	CASSLSPAGETQYF
TRBJ2-7	TRBD2	TRBV6-1	.	CASSDPSGRLGEQYF
TRBJ2-2	.	TRBV7-2	.	CASSFTGTVYTGELFF
TRBJ2-2	TRBD2	TRBV28	.	CASSPSGRAVGELFF
TRBJ2-5	.	TRBV9	.	CASSSKAAGETQYF
TRBJ1-5	.	TRBV7-9	.	CATSKGDVSNQPQHF
TRBJ1-6	.	TRBV14	few	CASSENPSYNSPLHF
TRBJ2-7	TRBD2	TRBV6-5	.	CASSSAGVEQYF
TRBJ1-3	.	TRBV9	.	CASSPEAGAGNTIYF
TRBJ1-6	.	TRBV4-3	.	CASSQSGIYNSPLHF
TRBJ2-1	.	TRBV21-1	few	CASSKVGASGGATYNEQFF
TRBJ1-2	.	TRBV2	.	CASSEGRMGGYTF
TRBJ1-3	.	TRBV9	.	CASSVSLGLGNTIYF
TRBJ1-3	TRBD1	TRBV19	.	CASSQRTGESGNTIYF
TRBJ1-5	.	TRBV19	.	CASSFGRETQHF
TRBJ2-3	.	TRBV3-1/TRBV3-2	few	CASSPGGFTDTQYF
TRBJ1-4	.	TRBV6-5	.	CASSLGTSNEKLFF
TRBJ1-1	.	TRBV6-2/TRBV6-3	.	CASSTYRDNTEAFF
TRBJ1-1	TRBD1	TRBV18	.	CASSPTGTEAFF
TRBJ2-3	.	TRBV18	few	CASSPLPGSTDTQYF
TRBJ2-7	.	TRBV30	.	CAWARGTEQYF
TRBJ1-5	.	TRBV7-3	.	CASSLTQGQPQHF
TRBJ2-3	TRBD2	TRBV2	.	CASSVTSGTSSTDTQYF
TRBJ1-1	.	TRBV11-1	few	CASSHRGPAFF
TRBJ2-1	.	TRBV7-3	.	CASSFGSNEQFF
TRBJ1-4	TRBD1	TRBV7-9	.	CASSLDRKQHTGAREKLFF
TRBJ2-1	TRBD2	TRBV6-6	.	CASSYSGGGANEQFF
TRBJ1-4	.	TRBV9	.	CASSVALGREEKLFF
TRBJ1-5	TRBD1	TRBV2	.	CASSERQGSQPQHF
TRBJ1-5	.	TRBV10-3	.	CAISEGWGEQPQHF
TRBJ2-7	TRBD1	TRBV28	.	CASTQGQGDEQYF
TRBJ1-1	.	TRBV7-9	once	CASSFDSFLTEAFF
TRBJ2-1	TRBD2	TRBV30	.	CASRLAGALISRDEQFF
TRBJ1-1	TRBD1	TRBV19	.	CASSPRDRGWDTEAFF
TRBJ2-3	TRBD2	TRBV10-1	.	CASSESGTSGPDTQYF
TRBJ1-2	.	TRBV2	.	CASRLPRGQALGYTF